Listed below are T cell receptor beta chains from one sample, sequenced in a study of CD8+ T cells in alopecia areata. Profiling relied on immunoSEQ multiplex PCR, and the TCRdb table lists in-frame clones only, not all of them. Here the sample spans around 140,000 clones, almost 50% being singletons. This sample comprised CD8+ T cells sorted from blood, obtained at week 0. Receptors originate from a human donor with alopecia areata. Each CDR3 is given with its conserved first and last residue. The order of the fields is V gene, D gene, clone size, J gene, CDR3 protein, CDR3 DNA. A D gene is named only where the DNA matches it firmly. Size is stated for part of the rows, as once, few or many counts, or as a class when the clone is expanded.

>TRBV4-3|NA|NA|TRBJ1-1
CASSQVMGATEAFF
TGCGCCAGCAGCCAAGTAATGGGGGCCACTGAAGCTTTCTTT
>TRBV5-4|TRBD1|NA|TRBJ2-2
CASSPGTGGAPNTGELFF
TGTGCCAGCAGCCCCGGGACAGGGGGTGCCCCGAACACCGGGGAGCTGTTTTTT
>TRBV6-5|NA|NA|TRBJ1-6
CASSEAEASPLHF
TGTGCCAGCAGTGAAGCGGAGGCCTCACCCCTCCACTTT
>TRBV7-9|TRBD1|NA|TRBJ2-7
CASSAGQGDYEQYF
TGTGCCAGCAGCGCGGGACAGGGAGATTACGAGCAGTACTTC
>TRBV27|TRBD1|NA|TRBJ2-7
CASSLGQYYEQYF
TGTGCCAGCAGTTTGGGACAGTACTACGAGCAGTACTTC
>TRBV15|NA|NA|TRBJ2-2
CATSRGEDGELFF
TGTGCCACCAGCAGAGGGGAGGACGGGGAGCTGTTTTTT
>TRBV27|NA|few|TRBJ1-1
CASSLTVNTEAFF
TGTGCCAGCAGTTTAACAGTGAACACTGAAGCTTTCTTT
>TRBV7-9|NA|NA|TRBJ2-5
CASSETAVTQTQYF
TGTGCCAGCAGCGAAACCGCCGTTACGCAGACCCAGTACTTC
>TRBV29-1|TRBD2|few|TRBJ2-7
CSVEASGGSYEQYF
TGCAGCGTTGAGGCTAGCGGGGGATCCTACGAGCAGTACTTC
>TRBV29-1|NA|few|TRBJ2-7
CSVEETGAAYEQYF
TGCAGCGTTGAAGAAACAGGAGCGGCCTACGAGCAGTACTTC
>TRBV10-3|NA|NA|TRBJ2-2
CAISLPNTGELFF
TGTGCCATCAGCCTTCCGAACACCGGGGAGCTGTTTTTT
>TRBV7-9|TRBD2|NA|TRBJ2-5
CASLRLAGGREETQYF
TGTGCCAGCCTACGGCTGGCGGGGGGCCGCGAGGAGACCCAGTACTTC
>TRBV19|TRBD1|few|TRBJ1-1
CASSAQGMNTEAFF
TGTGCCAGTAGTGCACAGGGGATGAACACTGAAGCTTTCTTT
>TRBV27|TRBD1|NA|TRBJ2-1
CASSLGRQGRNEQFF
TGTGCCAGCAGTTTAGGCCGACAGGGTAGGAATGAGCAGTTCTTC
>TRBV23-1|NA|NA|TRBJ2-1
CASSQSRLTNYNEQFF
TGCGCCAGCAGTCAATCCCGACTTACTAACTACAATGAGCAGTTCTTC
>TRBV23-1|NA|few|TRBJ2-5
CASCSGVQETQYF
TGCGCCAGCTGTTCAGGGGTCCAAGAGACCCAGTACTTC